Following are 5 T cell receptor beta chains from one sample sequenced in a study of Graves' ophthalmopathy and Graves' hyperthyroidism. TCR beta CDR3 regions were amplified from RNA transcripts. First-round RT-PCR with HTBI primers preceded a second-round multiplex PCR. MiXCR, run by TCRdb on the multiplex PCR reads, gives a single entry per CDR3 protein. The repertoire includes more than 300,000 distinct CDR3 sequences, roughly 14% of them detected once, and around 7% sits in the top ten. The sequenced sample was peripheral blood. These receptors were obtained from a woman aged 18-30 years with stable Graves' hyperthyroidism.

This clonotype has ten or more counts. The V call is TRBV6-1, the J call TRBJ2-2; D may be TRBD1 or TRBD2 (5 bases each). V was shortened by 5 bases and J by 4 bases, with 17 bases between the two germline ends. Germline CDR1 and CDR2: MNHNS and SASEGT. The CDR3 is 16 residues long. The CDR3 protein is CASSIIPGPGTGELFF. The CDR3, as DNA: TGTGCCAGCAGTATTATCCCGGGACCGGGCACCGGGGAGCTGTTTTTT.

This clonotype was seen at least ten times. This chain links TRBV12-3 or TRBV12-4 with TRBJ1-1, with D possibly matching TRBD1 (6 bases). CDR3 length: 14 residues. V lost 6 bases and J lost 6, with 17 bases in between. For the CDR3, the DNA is TGTGCCAGCAGCCGTGGGGGGGCTTTCGCTGAAGCTTTCTTT. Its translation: CASSRGGAFAEAFF.

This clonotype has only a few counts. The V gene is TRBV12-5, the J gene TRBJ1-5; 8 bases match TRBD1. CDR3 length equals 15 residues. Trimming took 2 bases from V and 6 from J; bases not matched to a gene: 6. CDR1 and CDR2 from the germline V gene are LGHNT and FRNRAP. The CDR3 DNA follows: TGTGCTAGTGGTTTGTCACGACAGGGGATTCAGCCCCAGCATTTT. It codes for CASGLSRQGIQPQHF.

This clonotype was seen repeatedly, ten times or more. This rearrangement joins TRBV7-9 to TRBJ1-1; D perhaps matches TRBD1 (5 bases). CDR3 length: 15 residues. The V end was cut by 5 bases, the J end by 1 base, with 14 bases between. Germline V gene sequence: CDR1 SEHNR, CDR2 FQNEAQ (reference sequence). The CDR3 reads CASSLKTGTNTEAFF. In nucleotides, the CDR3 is TGTGCCAGCAGCCTGAAGACCGGGACGAACACTGAAGCTTTCTTT. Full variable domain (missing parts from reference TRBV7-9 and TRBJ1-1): DTGVSQNPRHKITKRGQNVTFRCDPISEHNRLYWYRQTLGQGPEFLTYFQNEAQLEKSRLLSDRFSAERPKGSFSTLEIQRTEQGDSAMYLCASSLKTGTNTEAFFGQGTRLTVV.

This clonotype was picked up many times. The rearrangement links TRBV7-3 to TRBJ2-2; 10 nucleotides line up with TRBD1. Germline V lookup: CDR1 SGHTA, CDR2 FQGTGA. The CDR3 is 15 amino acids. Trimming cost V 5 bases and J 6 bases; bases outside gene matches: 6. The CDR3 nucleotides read TGTGCCAGCAGCCCCGGACAGGGGGTAGCCGGGGAGCTGTTTTTT. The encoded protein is CASSPGQGVAGELFF. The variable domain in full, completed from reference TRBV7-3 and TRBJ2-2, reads GAGVSQTPSNKVTEKGKYVELRCDPISGHTALYWYRQSLGQGPEFLIYFQGTGAADDSGLPNDRFFAVRPEGSVSTLKIQRTERGDSAVYLCASSPGQGVAGELFFGEGSRLTVL.